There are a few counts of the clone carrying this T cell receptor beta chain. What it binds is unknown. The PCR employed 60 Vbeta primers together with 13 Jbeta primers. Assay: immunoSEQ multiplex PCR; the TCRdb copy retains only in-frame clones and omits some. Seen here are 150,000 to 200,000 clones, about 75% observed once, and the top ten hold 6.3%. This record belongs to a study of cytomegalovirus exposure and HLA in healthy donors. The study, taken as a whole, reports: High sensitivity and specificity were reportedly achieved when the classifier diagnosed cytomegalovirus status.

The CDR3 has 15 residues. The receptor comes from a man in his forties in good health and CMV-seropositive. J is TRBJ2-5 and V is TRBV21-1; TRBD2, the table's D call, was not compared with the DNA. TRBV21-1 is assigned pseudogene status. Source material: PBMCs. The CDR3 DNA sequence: TGTGCCAGCAGCAAAGTAGGGGACTTCCAAGAGACCCAGTACTTC. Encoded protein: CASSKVGDFQETQYF.